A single sample gave rise to the 10 T cell receptor beta chains below, sequenced in a study of shared clonotypes between healthy human individuals. TCRdb's table, derived via immunoSEQ multiplex PCR, lists solely in-frame clones and lacks some. Of millions of clones in the sample, about 95% were seen once. CD45RO-negative, CCR7-selected cells formed the naive CD8 fraction, which excluded terminally differentiated effector memory CD45RA+ cells. The specimen sequenced was naive CD8+ T cells sorted from blood. All receptors come from a man aged 18 to 35 in good health.

The gene calls are TRBV5-5 and TRBJ1-1; possible D gene TRBD1, 5 bases. The CDR3 runs to 14 residues. Germline V gene sequence: CDR1 SGHKS, CDR2 YYEKEE (reference sequence). Trimming took 1 base from V and 4 from J, leaving 11 bases between them. CDR3 amino acids: CASSLTRERTEAFF. The CDR3 DNA reads as TGTGCCAGCAGCTTGACCAGGGAACGCACTGAAGCTTTCTTT.

This chain connects TRBV9 to TRBJ2-2; D is possibly TRBD1 (6 bases). Germline lookup yields CDR1 SGDLS and CDR2 YYNGEE. V lost 0 bases to trimming and J lost 3 bases, with 15 bases between them. The CDR3 runs to 17 residues. The CDR3 DNA reads as TGTGCCAGCAGCGTAGAAGAGGCAGGGGTTGACACCGGGGAGCTGTTTTTT. It specifies CASSVEEAGVDTGELFF.

The chain employs TRBV4-2 and TRBJ2-2; maybe TRBD1 (6 bases). The CDR3 is made up of 14 amino acids. Germline CDR1 is LGHNA and CDR2 is YNFKEQ. V lost 0 bases, J lost 6 bases, and 8 bases lay in between. The CDR3, as DNA: TGTGCCAGCAGCCAAGAATCAGGGGCCGGGGAGCTGTTTTTT. This codes for CASSQESGAGELFF.

This clone occurred once. This chain links TRBV19 with TRBJ1-5; no firm D call. The V end was cut by 7 bases, the J end by 2 bases, with 15 bases between. The CDR3 is 15 residues long. CDR1 and CDR2 from the germline V gene are LNHDA and SQIVND (reference sequence). CDR3 sequence: CASIPTRPGNQPQHF. The CDR3 region has the DNA TGTGCCAGTATCCCGACCAGGCCGGGCAATCAGCCCCAGCATTTT.

The CDR3 here is CASRADRDVWDTQYF. The DNA of the CDR3 is TGTGCCAGTAGGGCAGACAGGGACGTGTGGGATACGCAGTATTTT. The chain joins TRBV19 to TRBJ2-3; 7 nucleotides agree with TRBD1. The germline gives CDR1 LNHDA, CDR2 SQIVND (reference sequence). The junction had 12 bases not matched to a gene; V was cut back by 6 bases and J by 6 bases. The CDR3 is 15 residues long.

The chain carries TRBV9 and TRBJ1-1; tentatively, D is TRBD1 (5 bases). Germline values: CDR1 SGDLS, CDR2 YYNGEE. The ends were cut back, 0 bases at V and 5 bases at J, with 11 bases in the middle. The CDR3 totals 14 residues. Here the CDR3 DNA reads TGTGCCAGCAGCGTAGAAGGGGTAGGGACTGAAGCTTTCTTT. It encodes CASSVEGVGTEAFF.

The chain joins TRBV9 to TRBJ2-5; D perhaps matches TRBD2 (6 bases). This CDR3 contains 18 residues. V lost 0 bases to trimming and J lost 4 bases, with 22 bases between them. Germline assignment: CDR1 SGDLS and CDR2 YYNGEE. The CDR3 sequence: CASSVEGGTLEVGETQYF. The CDR3 region has the DNA TGTGCCAGCAGCGTAGAGGGCGGGACCCTTGAGGTCGGAGAGACCCAGTACTTC.

The V gene is TRBV6-5, the J gene TRBJ2-7, with D perhaps TRBD2 (5 bases). Trimming stripped 0 bases from V and 6 bases from J, with 12 bases between. This CDR3 spans 14 amino acids. CDR1 is MNHEY, CDR2 SVGAGI, per germline. The CDR3 loop is CASSYSTEGTEQYF. CDR3 DNA: TGTGCCAGCAGTTACTCGACTGAGGGCACCGAGCAGTACTTC.

The DNA for the CDR3 is TGTGCCAGCAGTTTAGGGACTCAAGAGACCCAGTACTTC. Translated: CASSLGTQETQYF. J is TRBJ2-5 and V is TRBV6-5; perhaps TRBD2 as D (6 bases). This CDR3 region has 13 residues. CDR1 and CDR2 (germline): MNHEY, SVGAGI. Trimming shortened V by 4 bases and J by 2 bases, and 8 bases separated the two germline ends.

This chain uses TRBV7-8 with TRBJ2-1; 11 bases agree with TRBD2. The length of the CDR3 is 16 residues. V was pared by 5 bases and J by 5 bases, with 8 bases of the junction left unmatched. Germline loops: CDR1 SGHVS, CDR2 FQNEAQ. The CDR3 here is CASSPQLAGVNNEQFF. The CDR3 bases are TGTGCCAGCAGCCCCCAACTAGCGGGGGTCAACAATGAGCAGTTCTTC.